A single sample is the source of the 8 T cell receptor beta chains below, sequenced in a study of T cell repertoires in cytomegalovirus infection. From the reads, TCRdb called clonotypes with MiXCR, one entry per CDR3 protein. Of more than 140,000 distinct CDR3 sequences listed, 5% to 6.5% are singletons. Material: PBMCs. These receptors were taken from a human donor in good health (CMV status not recorded). Some clones in this sample may be carry-over from other donors' samples.

This chain links TRBV5-1 with TRBJ2-7; no clear D gene. Trimming shortened V by 0 bases and J by 3 bases, and 16 bases separated the two germline ends. CDR3 length: 16 residues. CDR1 is SGHRS and CDR2 is YFSETQ in the germline V gene. CDR3 DNA sequence: TGCGCCAGCAGCTTGGGACCCGCCGGTACGGGCTACGAGCAGTACTTC. This encodes CASSLGPAGTGYEQYF.

The J gene is TRBJ1-2, the V gene TRBV6-6; 11 bases are a match to TRBD1. The CDR3 consists of 18 residues. CDR1 is MNHNY and CDR2 is SVGAGI in the germline V gene (reference sequence). Trimming removed 2 bases from V and 6 bases from J; junction bases left unmatched: 14. The DNA for the CDR3 is TGTGCCAGCAGTTACACCGGGACAGGGGGTACCGATGTGGATGGCTACACCTTC. Protein sequence: CASSYTGTGGTDVDGYTF.

This clonotype was observed many times. The chain joins TRBV5-1 to TRBJ1-1; 7 bases fit TRBD1. V lost 2 bases, J lost 1 base, and 5 bases stayed unmatched. This CDR3 has 15 residues. Germline values: CDR1 SGHRS, CDR2 YFSETQ. CDR3 region: CASSFGRGKNTEAFF. The DNA of the CDR3 is TGCGCCAGCAGCTTTGGCAGGGGGAAGAACACTGAAGCTTTCTTT.

The chain is built from TRBV2 and TRBJ2-1, with 7 bases identical to TRBD2. The CDR3 loop spans 15 amino acids. The ends lost 6 bases at V and 4 bases at J; junction bases unmatched: 9. Germline CDR1 reads SNHLY; CDR2 reads FYNNEI. The CDR3 DNA reads TGTGCCAGCAGCCGGGCCCGGGGGGATTACAATGAGCAGTTCTTC. Translated: CASSRARGDYNEQFF.

This clonotype was observed many times. The chain couples TRBV12-3 or TRBV12-4 to TRBJ1-4; D is uncertain. V was clipped by 6 bases and J by 7 bases, with 9 bases between them. The CDR3 runs 12 residues. CDR3 sequence: CASRQWGEKLFF. The CDR3 DNA follows: TGTGCCAGCAGACAGTGGGGTGAAAAACTGTTTTTT.

This clonotype appeared many times. This CDR3 reads CASSLRQASYNEQFF. The CDR3 nucleotides read TGTGCCAGCAGCTTAAGGCAGGCCTCCTACAATGAGCAGTTCTTC. The chain joins TRBV7-9 to TRBJ2-1; D unresolved. The germline V and J ends were trimmed by 2 bases and 0 bases, with 8 bases remaining between them. The CDR3 sequence is 15 residues long. Per the germline V gene, CDR1 is SEHNR and CDR2 is FQNEAQ (reference sequence).

This clonotype was found many times. The rearrangement uses TRBV6-1 and TRBJ1-2, with D possibly TRBD1 on 5 matching bases. V was pared by 6 bases and J by 7 bases, with 15 bases between. CDR1 and CDR2 from the germline V gene are MNHNS and SASEGT. The CDR3 contains 13 residues. CDR3 residues: CASRLQRGGGYTF. DNA for the CDR3: TGTGCCAGCAGACTCCAAAGGGGAGGTGGCTACACCTTC.

This clonotype was seen at least ten times. The chain combines TRBV7-6 with TRBJ2-7, with a possible D match to TRBD2 (6 bases). Germline loops: CDR1 SGHVS, CDR2 FNYEAQ. The CDR3 totals 14 residues. V shed 3 bases and J shed 4 bases, with 13 bases lying between them. CDR3 in DNA: TGTGCCAGCAGCTTTCGAATGGGGGGATACGAGCAGTACTTC. It yields the protein CASSFRMGGYEQYF.